This T cell receptor (beta chain) was captured by sequencing in a study of control samples from healthy donors and cancer patients. The CDR3 is 13 amino acids. Germline CDR1 reads LGHDT; CDR2 reads YNNKEL (reference sequence). V was trimmed by 8 bases and J by 3 bases, leaving 13 bases between them. The data were produced by immunoSEQ multiplex PCR, yet TCRdb's version contains in-frame clones alone and is incomplete. This table has around 80,000 clones, approximately 94% appearing once. This clone appeared a single time. The clonotype was recovered from a woman aged 30 to 39 in good health. The source material was blood. The chain recombines TRBV3-1 (or the pseudogene TRBV3-2) with TRBJ1-2; D may be TRBD1 (5 bases). In nucleotides, the CDR3 is TGTGCCAGCGGGGGACTGGGGCACTATGGCTACACCTTC. Its translation is CASGGLGHYGYTF.